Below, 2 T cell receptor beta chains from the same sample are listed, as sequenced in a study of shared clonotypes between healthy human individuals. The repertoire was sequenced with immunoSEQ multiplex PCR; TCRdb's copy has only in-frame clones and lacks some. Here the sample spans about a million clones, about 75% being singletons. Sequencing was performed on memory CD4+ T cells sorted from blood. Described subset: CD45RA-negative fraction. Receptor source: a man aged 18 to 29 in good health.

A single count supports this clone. CDR3 coding DNA: TGTGCCTGGAGTAGGAGCGGGAGGGTGACCACAGATACGCAGTATTTT. This codes for CAWSRSGRVTTDTQYF. V gene TRBV30 combines with J gene TRBJ2-3, with 10 bases fitting TRBD2. The CDR3 runs to 16 residues. V dropped 2 bases and J dropped 2; count of bases not matched to a gene: 7. Germline V lookup: CDR1 GTSNPN, CDR2 SVGIG (reference sequence).

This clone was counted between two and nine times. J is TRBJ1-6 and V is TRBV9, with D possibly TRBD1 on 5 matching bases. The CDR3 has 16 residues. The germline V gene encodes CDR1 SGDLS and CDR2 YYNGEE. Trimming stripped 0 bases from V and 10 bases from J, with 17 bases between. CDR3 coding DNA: TGTGCCAGCAGCGTAGATAGCGCTCCCAAGGGGTCACCCCTCCACTTT. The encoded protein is CASSVDSAPKGSPLHF.